The rows below give T cell receptor beta chains drawn from one sample of a study of graft-versus-host responses after intestinal transplantation. TCRdb's table, derived via immunoSEQ multiplex PCR, lists solely in-frame clones and lacks some. The profile shows some 24,000 clones, 80% to 90% of them singletons. The sample was PBMCs, taken around 14 months after intestinal transplant. All receptors derive from a human patient who received an intestinal transplant, so some T cells may come from the graft donor. The CDR3 runs from the conserved cysteine through the conserved F or W. The D gene is left open where the match is weak. Size is omitted from some rows. Given values are once, few, many or a class for expanded clones.

V gene	clone size	D gene	CDR3 length	J gene	CDR3 DNA	CDR3 protein
TRBV7-6	.	TRBD1	14	TRBJ2-7	TGTGCCAGCAGCCAAGGACAGGGTGCCTACGAGCAGTACTTC	CASSQGQGAYEQYF
TRBV6-6	.	.	13	TRBJ2-7	TGTGCCAGCGATGAAAGGGGAGACTACGAGCAGTACTTC	CASDERGDYEQYF
TRBV4-1	.	.	13	TRBJ1-2	TGCGCCAGCAGCCTCGGGGTTAACTATGGCTACACCTTC	CASSLGVNYGYTF
TRBV27	once	TRBD2	15	TRBJ2-3	TGTGCCAGCAGTCCTCAGCGGGAGATCGCAGATACGCAGTATTTT	CASSPQREIADTQYF
TRBV28	once	TRBD1	14	TRBJ1-1	TGTGCCAGCAGCCCCGGGACAGAAAACACTGAAGCTTTCTTT	CASSPGTENTEAFF
TRBV6-5	.	.	12	TRBJ1-3	TGTGCCAGCGGGAGCTCTGGAAACACCATATATTTT	CASGSSGNTIYF
TRBV6-1	.	.	13	TRBJ2-5	TGTGCCAGCGGGCAGGGTCCCCGAGAGACCCAGTACTTC	CASGQGPRETQYF
TRBV30	.	.	15	TRBJ2-7	TGTGCCTGGAGGGGGTGGGGGGGCCGGTCCTACGAGCAGTACTTC	CAWRGWGGRSYEQYF
TRBV4-2	.	.	14	TRBJ2-7	TGTGCCAGCAGTCACCGGTCAGGGTCCTACGAGCAGTACTTC	CASSHRSGSYEQYF
TRBV19	.	TRBD1	15	TRBJ2-7	TGTGCCAGTAGTATACGGACAGGTCTCTCCTACGAGCAGTACTTC	CASSIRTGLSYEQYF
TRBV2	.	.	14	TRBJ2-5	TGTGCCAGCAGTGAAGCCACCCCAAGGGAGACCCAGTACTTC	CASSEATPRETQYF
TRBV5-1	.	.	13	TRBJ2-7	TGCGCCAGCAGCCCTCACTTGGTCTACGAGCAGTACTTC	CASSPHLVYEQYF
TRBV4-1	once	.	13	TRBJ2-5	TGCGCCAGCAGCCAGGGGGCCCTAGAGACCCAGTACTTC	CASSQGALETQYF
TRBV5-1	.	TRBD1	15	TRBJ1-2	TGCGCCAGCAGCTTGGCAGGGGGCGCAGGCTATGGCTACACCTTC	CASSLAGGAGYGYTF
TRBV13	.	.	14	TRBJ2-1	TGTGCCAGCAGTAGGGTAGTCGAGTACAATGAGCAGTTCTTC	CASSRVVEYNEQFF
TRBV14	.	.	14	TRBJ1-2	TGTGCCAGCAGCCAGAAAGCAGGTGACTATGGCTACACCTTC	CASSQKAGDYGYTF
TRBV6-5	few	TRBD1	14	TRBJ2-7	TGTGCCAGCAGTTTGGGGGACAGGGGATACGAGCAGTACTTC	CASSLGDRGYEQYF
TRBV25-1	.	.	16	TRBJ1-4	TGTGCCAGCACTACCTCACAGGGTGGGGGTAATGAAAAACTGTTTTTT	CASTTSQGGGNEKLFF
TRBV29-1	.	.	14	TRBJ1-4	TGCGGCGTTACCGCCGAGGACGGGGGAGAAAAACTGTTTTTT	CGVTAEDGGEKLFF
TRBV5-1	.	TRBD1	14	TRBJ2-3	TGCGCCAGCACCCGGACAGGTGGCACAGATACGCAGTATTTT	CASTRTGGTDTQYF
TRBV23-1	few	.	17	TRBJ2-6	TGCGCCAGCAGCACCGGGACCGACGAGGTGTGGGCCAACGTCCTGACTTTC	CASSTGTDEVWANVLTF
TRBV19	.	.	14	TRBJ1-6	TGTGCCAGTAGTATTACCAGGGGTCATTCACCCCTCCACTTT	CASSITRGHSPLHF
TRBV29-1	.	.	12	TRBJ2-1	TGCACCTCCCGCGAGGGTTGGGGTGAGCAGTTCTTC	CTSREGWGEQFF
TRBV6-4	.	.	13	TRBJ2-5	TGTGCCAGCAGCCCCACGGAAGACGGGACCCAGTACTTC	CASSPTEDGTQYF
TRBV28	.	TRBD1	16	TRBJ1-3	TGTGCCAGTACGACAGGGACAGATCACTCTGGAAACACCATATATTTT	CASTTGTDHSGNTIYF
TRBV6-1	.	.	16	TRBJ1-1	TGTGCCAGCAGTGAATATTGGAGGGGGACGAACACTGAAGCTTTCTTT	CASSEYWRGTNTEAFF
TRBV10-3	.	TRBD1	16	TRBJ2-5	TGTGCCATCAGTGATGGGGACAGGGGCCGAAGGGAGACCCAGTACTTC	CAISDGDRGRRETQYF
TRBV4-2	.	.	15	TRBJ1-2	TGTGCCAGCAGCCAAGAAAGGCTCGCTAACTATGGCTACACCTTC	CASSQERLANYGYTF
TRBV7-8	.	.	15	TRBJ2-7	TGTGCCAGCAGTCAACCCGGGACCGAATACTACGAGCAGTACTTC	CASSQPGTEYYEQYF
TRBV27	.	TRBD1	14	TRBJ1-5	TGTGCCAGCAGCCCGGACAGGGGGACTTGGCCCCAGCATTTT	CASSPDRGTWPQHF
TRBV7-9	.	TRBD2	16	TRBJ2-7	TGTGCCAGCAGCTTAACAAGTGGGCTAGCGGGAAACGAGCAGTACTTC	CASSLTSGLAGNEQYF
TRBV27	.	.	17	TRBJ2-1	TGTGCCAGCAGCCCCGGTCTCGCCTTTAGCTCCTACAATGAGCAGTTCTTC	CASSPGLAFSSYNEQFF
TRBV4-2	.	TRBD2	20	TRBJ2-7	TGTGCCAGCAGCCAAGAAGGGGTGACTAGCGGGAGCTTTGAGGGCTGCGAGCAGTACTTC	CASSQEGVTSGSFEGCEQYF
TRBV2	.	.	15	TRBJ2-7	TGTGCCAGCAGTGAAGCGCCCCCTAGTCTCTACGAGCAGTACTTC	CASSEAPPSLYEQYF
TRBV27	.	TRBD2	15	TRBJ2-1	TGTGCCAGCAGTTTACTGCTAGCGGGCCACAATGAGCAGTTCTTC	CASSLLLAGHNEQFF
TRBV27	.	.	14	TRBJ1-1	TGTGCCAGCAGTTGGGTAGGGGAGGGCACTGAAGCTTTCTTT	CASSWVGEGTEAFF
TRBV30	.	TRBD1	14	TRBJ2-7	TGTGCCTGGAGTTCCGGGACAGGGTCTCCCGAGCAGTACTTC	CAWSSGTGSPEQYF
TRBV18	.	.	12	TRBJ2-1	TGTGCCAGTTCCACTCTCGGCGATGAGCAGTTCTTC	CASSTLGDEQFF
TRBV30	.	TRBD2	18	TRBJ2-6	TGTGCCTGGAGTGAAGGAGCGGGAGGCTCGTCTGGGGCCAACGTCCTGACTTTC	CAWSEGAGGSSGANVLTF
TRBV7-2	.	TRBD2	13	TRBJ2-7	TGTGCCAGCACCCGGGAGGTACTCCTCGAGCAGTACTTC	CASTREVLLEQYF
TRBV19	.	.	16	TRBJ2-7	TGTGCCAGCAGTACCGGAACCGGGACTGCTGCCTACGAGCAGTACTTC	CASSTGTGTAAYEQYF
TRBV7-7	.	.	13	TRBJ2-1	TGTGCTAGCAGCTTAAGATGGGACAATGAGCAGTTCTTC	CASSLRWDNEQFF
TRBV5-7	.	TRBD2	13	TRBJ2-5	TGTGCCAGCAGCGGACTAGCGGGAGAGACCCAGTACTTC	CASSGLAGETQYF
TRBV27	.	TRBD1	19	TRBJ1-4	TGTGCCAGCAGTTTAGGATGGGGGACAGGGGGTTCAACTAATGAAAAACTGTTTTTT	CASSLGWGTGGSTNEKLFF
TRBV30	.	.	13	TRBJ1-5	TGTGCCTGGAGTAACGGACAGAATCAGCCCCAGCATTTT	CAWSNGQNQPQHF
TRBV7-6	.	.	15	TRBJ1-3	TGTGCCAGCAGCTTACAGGGGACATTAAGAAACACCATATATTTT	CASSLQGTLRNTIYF
TRBV13	.	.	13	TRBJ1-4	TGTGCCAGCAGCTTGAACCATAATGAAAAACTGTTTTTT	CASSLNHNEKLFF
TRBV5-1	.	.	15	TRBJ2-7	TGCGCCAGCAGCTTGGGAACCCTGAACCCCCACGAGCAGTACTTC	CASSLGTLNPHEQYF
TRBV10-1	.	.	14	TRBJ2-1	TGCGCCAGCAGTGGTAGCCATACGGACAATGAGCAGTTCTTC	CASSGSHTDNEQFF
TRBV6-6	.	.	13	TRBJ2-7	TGTGCCAGCGGGGGAGAGAGGATCGGCGAGCAGTACTTC	CASGGERIGEQYF
TRBV13	.	.	16	TRBJ2-7	TGTGCCAGCAGCCTAAGGCAGGGGCACGGCTCCTACGAGCAGTACTTC	CASSLRQGHGSYEQYF
TRBV5-4	.	.	17	TRBJ2-5	TGTGCCAGCAGCCTCCGTATGACAGGTCCGTACCAAGAGACCCAGTACTTC	CASSLRMTGPYQETQYF